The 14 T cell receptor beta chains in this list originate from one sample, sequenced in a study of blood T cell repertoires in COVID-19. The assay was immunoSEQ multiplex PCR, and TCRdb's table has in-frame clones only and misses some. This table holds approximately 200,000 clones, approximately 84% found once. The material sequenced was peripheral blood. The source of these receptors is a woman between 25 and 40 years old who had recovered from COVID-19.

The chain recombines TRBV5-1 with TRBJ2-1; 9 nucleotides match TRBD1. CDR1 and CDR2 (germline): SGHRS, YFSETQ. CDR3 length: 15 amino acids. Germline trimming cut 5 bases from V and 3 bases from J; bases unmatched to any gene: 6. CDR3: CASSVGQGDYNEQFF. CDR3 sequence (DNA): TGCGCCAGCAGTGTGGGACAGGGTGACTACAATGAGCAGTTCTTC.

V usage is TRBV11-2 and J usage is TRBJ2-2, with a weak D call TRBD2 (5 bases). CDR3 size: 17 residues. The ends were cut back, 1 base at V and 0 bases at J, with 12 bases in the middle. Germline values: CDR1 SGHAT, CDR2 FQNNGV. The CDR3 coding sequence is TGTGCCAGCAGCTTAGTTACCGGGAACGCGAACACCGGGGAGCTGTTTTTT. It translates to CASSLVTGNANTGELFF. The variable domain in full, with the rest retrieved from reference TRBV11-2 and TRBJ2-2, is EAGVAQSPRYKIIEKRQSVAFWCNPISGHATLYWYQQILGQGPKLLIQFQNNGVVDDSQLPKDRFSAERLKGVDSTLKIQPAKLEDSAVYLCASSLVTGNANTGELFFGEGSRLTVL.

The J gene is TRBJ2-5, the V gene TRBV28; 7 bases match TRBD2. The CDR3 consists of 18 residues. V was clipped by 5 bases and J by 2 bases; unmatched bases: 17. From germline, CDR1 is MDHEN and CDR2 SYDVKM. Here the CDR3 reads CASSAPSGTTSGQETQYF. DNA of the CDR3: TGTGCCAGCAGTGCACCATCCGGGACTACGAGCGGTCAAGAGACCCAGTACTTC.

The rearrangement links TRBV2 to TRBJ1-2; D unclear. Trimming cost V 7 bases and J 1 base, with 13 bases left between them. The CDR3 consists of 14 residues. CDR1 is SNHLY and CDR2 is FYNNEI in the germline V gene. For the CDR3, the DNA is TGTGCCAGCAATAAACACACCCTTAACTATGGCTACACCTTC. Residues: CASNKHTLNYGYTF.

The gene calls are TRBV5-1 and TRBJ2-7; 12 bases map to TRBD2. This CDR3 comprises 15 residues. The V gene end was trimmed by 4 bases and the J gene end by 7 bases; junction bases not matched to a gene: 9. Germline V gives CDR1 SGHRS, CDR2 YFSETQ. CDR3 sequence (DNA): TGCGCCAGCAGCCGAAGACTAGCGGGAGCGGGGGAGCAGTACTTC. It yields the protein CASSRRLAGAGEQYF.

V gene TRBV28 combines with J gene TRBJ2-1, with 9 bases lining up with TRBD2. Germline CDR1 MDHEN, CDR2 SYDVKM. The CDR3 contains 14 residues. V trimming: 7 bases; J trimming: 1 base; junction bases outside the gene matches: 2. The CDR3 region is CASKSGRSYNEQFF. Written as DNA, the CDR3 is TGTGCCAGCAAGAGCGGGAGGTCCTACAATGAGCAGTTCTTC. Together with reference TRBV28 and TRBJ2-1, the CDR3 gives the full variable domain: DVKVTQSSRYLVKRTGEKVFLECVQDMDHENMFWYRQDPGLGLRLIYFSYDVKMKEKGDIPEGYSVSREKKERFSLILESASTNQTSMYLCASKSGRSYNEQFFGPGTRLTVL.

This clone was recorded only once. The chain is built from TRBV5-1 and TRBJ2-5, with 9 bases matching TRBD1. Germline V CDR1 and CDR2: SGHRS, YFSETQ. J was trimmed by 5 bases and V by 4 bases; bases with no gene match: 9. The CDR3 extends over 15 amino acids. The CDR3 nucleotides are TGCGCCAGCAGCATTGGCACAGGGGGCGGGGAGACCCAGTACTTC. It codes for CASSIGTGGGETQYF.

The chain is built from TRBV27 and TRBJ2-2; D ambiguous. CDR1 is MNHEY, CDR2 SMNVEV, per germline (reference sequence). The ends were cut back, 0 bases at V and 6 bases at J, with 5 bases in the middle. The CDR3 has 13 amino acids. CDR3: CASSLSSPGELFF. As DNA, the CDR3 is TGTGCCAGCAGTTTATCGAGTCCCGGGGAGCTGTTTTTT.

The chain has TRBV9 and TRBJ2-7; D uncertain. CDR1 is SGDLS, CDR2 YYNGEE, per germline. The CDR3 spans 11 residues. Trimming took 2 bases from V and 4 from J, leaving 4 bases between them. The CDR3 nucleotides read TGTGCCAGCAGCGTCGGGTACGAGCAGTACTTC. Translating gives CASSVGYEQYF.

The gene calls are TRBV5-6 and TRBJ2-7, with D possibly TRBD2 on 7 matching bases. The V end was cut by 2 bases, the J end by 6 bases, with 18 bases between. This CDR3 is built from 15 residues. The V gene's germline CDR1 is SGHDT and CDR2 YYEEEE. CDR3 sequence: CASSLGGASFLEQYF. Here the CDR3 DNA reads TGTGCCAGCAGCTTAGGGGGGGCGTCCTTTCTCGAGCAGTACTTC.

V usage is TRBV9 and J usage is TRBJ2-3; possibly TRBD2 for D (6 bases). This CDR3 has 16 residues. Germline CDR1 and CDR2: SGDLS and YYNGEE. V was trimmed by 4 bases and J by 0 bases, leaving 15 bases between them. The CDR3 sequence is CASSPKLATSTDTQYF. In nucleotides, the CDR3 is TGTGCCAGCAGCCCGAAGCTAGCGACTAGCACAGATACGCAGTATTTT.

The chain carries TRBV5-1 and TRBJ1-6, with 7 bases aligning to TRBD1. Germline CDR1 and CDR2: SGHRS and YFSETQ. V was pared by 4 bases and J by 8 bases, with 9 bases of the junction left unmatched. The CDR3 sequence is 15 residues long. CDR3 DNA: TGCGCCAGCAGCGCACGACAGGGACTGGATTCACCCCTCCACTTT. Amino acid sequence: CASSARQGLDSPLHF.

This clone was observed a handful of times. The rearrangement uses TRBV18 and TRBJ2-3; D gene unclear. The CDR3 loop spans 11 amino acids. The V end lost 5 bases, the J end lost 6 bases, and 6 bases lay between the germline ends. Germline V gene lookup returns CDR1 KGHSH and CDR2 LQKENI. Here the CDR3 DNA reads TGTGCCAGCTCAGACACCGATACGCAGTATTTT. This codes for CASSDTDTQYF.

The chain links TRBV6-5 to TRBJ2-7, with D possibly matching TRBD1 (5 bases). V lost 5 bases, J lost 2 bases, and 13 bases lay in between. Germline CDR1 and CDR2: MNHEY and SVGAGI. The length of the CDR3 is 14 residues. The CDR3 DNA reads TGTGCCAGCAGTAACAGGCTTTTAGCCTACGAGCAGTACTTC. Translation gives CASSNRLLAYEQYF.